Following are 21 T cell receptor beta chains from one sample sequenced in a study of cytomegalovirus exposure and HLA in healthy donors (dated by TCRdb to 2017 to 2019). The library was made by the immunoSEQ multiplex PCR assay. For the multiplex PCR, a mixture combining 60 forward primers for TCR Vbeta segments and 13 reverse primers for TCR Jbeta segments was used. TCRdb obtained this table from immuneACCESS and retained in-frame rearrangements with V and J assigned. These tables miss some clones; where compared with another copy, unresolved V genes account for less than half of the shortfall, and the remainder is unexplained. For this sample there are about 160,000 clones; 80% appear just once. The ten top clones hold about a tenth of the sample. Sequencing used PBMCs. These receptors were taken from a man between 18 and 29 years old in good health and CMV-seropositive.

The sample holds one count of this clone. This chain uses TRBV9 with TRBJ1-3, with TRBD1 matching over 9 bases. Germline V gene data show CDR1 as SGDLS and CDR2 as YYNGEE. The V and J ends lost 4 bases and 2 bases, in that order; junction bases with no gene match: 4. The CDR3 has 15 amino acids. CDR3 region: CASSPRTGAGNTIYF. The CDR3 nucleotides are TGTGCCAGCAGCCCCCGGACAGGGGCTGGAAACACCATATATTTT.

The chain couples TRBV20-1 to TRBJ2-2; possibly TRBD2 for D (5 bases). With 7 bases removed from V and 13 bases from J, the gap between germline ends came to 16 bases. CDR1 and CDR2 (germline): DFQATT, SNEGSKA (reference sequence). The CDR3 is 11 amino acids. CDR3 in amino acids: CSVPQAGGLFF. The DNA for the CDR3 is TGCAGTGTCCCCCAGGCAGGAGGGCTGTTTTTT.

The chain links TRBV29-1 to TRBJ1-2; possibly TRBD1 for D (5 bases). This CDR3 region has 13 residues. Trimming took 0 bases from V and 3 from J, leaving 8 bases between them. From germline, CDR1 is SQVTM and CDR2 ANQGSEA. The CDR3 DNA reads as TGCAGCGTTGAAGACAGGGAGGACTATGGCTACACCTTC. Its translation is CSVEDREDYGYTF.

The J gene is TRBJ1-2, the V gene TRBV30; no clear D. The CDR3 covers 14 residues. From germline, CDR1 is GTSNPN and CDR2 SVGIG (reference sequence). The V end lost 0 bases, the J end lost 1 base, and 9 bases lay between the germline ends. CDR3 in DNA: TGTGCCTGGAGTGTACGGAGGCTTAACTATGGCTACACCTTC. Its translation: CAWSVRRLNYGYTF.

In nucleotides, the CDR3 is TGTGCCAGCACCCAAGGAACAGGGCGCGGGGAGCTGTTTTTT. Translating it yields CASTQGTGRGELFF. The rearrangement uses TRBV6-1 and TRBJ2-2, with D possibly matching TRBD1 (6 bases). Trimming removed 7 bases at V and 7 bases at J, with 16 bases between. Germline V gene sequence: CDR1 MNHNS, CDR2 SASEGT. The length of the CDR3 is 14 residues.

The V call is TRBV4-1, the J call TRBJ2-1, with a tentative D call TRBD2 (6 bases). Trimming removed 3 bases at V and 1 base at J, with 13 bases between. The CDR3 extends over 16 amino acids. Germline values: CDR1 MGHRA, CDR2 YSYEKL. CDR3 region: CASSQLTRGSYNEQFF. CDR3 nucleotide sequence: TGCGCCAGCAGCCAGCTGACTAGAGGGTCCTACAATGAGCAGTTCTTC.

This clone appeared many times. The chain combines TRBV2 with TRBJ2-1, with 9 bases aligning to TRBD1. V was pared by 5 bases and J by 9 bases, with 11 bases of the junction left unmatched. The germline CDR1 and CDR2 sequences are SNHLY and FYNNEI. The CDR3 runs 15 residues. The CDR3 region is CASSSPGQGTGEQFF. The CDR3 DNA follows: TGTGCCAGCAGTTCTCCGGGACAGGGAACCGGTGAGCAGTTCTTC.

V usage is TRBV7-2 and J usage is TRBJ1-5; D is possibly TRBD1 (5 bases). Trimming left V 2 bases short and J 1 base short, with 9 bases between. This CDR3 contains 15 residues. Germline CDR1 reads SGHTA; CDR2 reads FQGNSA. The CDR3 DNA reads TGTGCCAGCAGCTTACAGGGAAGCAGCAATCAGCCCCAGCATTTT. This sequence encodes CASSLQGSSNQPQHF.

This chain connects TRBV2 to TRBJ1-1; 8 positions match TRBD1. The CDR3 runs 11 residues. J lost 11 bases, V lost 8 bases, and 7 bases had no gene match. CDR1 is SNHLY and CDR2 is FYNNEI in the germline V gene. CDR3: CASEDRVLAFF. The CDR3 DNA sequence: TGTGCCAGCGAGGACAGGGTGCTTGCTTTCTTT. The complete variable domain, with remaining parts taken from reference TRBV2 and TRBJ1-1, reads EPEVTQTPSHQVTQMGQEVILRCVPISNHLYFYWYRQILGQKVEFLVSFYNNEISEKSEIFDDQFSVERPDGSNFTLKIRSTKLEDSAMYFCASEDRVLAFFGQGTRLTVV.

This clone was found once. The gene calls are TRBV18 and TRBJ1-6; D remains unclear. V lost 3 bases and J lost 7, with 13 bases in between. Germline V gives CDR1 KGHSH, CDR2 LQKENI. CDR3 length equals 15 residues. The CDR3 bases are TGTGCCAGCTCACCGATGGGCACAGAAAATTCACCCCTCCACTTT. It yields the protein CASSPMGTENSPLHF. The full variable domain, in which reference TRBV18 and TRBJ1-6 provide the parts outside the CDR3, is NAGVMQNPRHLVRRRGQEARLRCSPMKGHSHVYWYRQLPEEGLKFMVYLQKENIIDESGMPKERFSAEFPKEGPSILRIQQVVRGDSAAYFCASSPMGTENSPLHFGNGTRLTVT.

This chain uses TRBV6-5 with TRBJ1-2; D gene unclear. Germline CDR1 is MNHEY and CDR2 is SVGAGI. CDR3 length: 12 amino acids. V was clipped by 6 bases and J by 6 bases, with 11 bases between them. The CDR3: CASRRAEDGYTF. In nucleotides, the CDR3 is TGTGCCAGCAGGAGGGCGGAGGATGGCTACACCTTC.

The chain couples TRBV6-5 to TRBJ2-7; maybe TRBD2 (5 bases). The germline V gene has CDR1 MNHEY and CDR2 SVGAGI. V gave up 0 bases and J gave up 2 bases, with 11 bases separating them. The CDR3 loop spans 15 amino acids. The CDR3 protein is CASSYSRRPTYEQYF. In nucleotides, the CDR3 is TGTGCCAGCAGTTACTCGAGGAGGCCAACCTACGAGCAGTACTTC.

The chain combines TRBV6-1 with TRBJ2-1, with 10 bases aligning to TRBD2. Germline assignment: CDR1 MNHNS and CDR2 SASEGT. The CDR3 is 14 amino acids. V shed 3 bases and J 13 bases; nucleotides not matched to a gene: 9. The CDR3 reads CASSEPLAGASQFF. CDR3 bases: TGTGCCAGCAGTGAGCCGCTAGCGGGGGCGAGCCAGTTCTTC.

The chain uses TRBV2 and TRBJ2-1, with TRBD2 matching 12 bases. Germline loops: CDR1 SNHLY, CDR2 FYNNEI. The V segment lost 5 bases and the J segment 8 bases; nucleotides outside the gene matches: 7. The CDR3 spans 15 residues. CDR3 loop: CASSLTSGSRYEQFF. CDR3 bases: TGTGCCAGCAGTCTGACTAGCGGGAGTAGGTATGAGCAGTTCTTC.

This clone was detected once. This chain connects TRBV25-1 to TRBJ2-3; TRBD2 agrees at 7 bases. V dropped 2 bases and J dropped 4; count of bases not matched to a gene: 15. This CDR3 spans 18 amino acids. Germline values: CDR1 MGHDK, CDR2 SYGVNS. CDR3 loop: CASSELQLGGGPSDTQYF. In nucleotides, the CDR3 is TGTGCCAGCAGTGAACTCCAACTGGGGGGAGGGCCCTCAGATACGCAGTATTTT.

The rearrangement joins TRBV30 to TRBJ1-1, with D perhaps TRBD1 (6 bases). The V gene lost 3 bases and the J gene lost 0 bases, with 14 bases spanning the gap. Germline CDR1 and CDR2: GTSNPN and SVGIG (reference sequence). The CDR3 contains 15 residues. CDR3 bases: TGTGCCTGGAGACGGGACAACGTCATGAACACTGAAGCTTTCTTT. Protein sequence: CAWRRDNVMNTEAFF.

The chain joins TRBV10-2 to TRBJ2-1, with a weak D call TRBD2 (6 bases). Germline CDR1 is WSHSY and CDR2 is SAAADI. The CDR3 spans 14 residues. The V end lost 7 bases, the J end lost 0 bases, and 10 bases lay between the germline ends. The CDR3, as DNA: TGCGCCAGCATAGGGACTTCCTCCTACAATGAGCAGTTCTTC. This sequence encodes CASIGTSSYNEQFF.

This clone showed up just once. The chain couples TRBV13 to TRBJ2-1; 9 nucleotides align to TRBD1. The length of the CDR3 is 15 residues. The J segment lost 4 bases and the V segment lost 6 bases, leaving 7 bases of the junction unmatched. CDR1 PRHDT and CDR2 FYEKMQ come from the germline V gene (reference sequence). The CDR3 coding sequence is TGTGCCAGCAGTCCGGGACAGGGCGGGTACAATGAGCAGTTCTTC. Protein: CASSPGQGGYNEQFF.

This CDR3 is CASSRRHGLQETQYF. CDR3 in DNA: TGTGCCAGCAGCCGAAGACACGGATTACAAGAGACCCAGTACTTC. This chain connects TRBV11-3 to TRBJ2-5; D gene unclear. This CDR3 is 15 amino acids long. The germline V gene encodes CDR1 SGHNT and CDR2 YENEEA. V was clipped by 5 bases and J by 2 bases, with 15 bases between them.

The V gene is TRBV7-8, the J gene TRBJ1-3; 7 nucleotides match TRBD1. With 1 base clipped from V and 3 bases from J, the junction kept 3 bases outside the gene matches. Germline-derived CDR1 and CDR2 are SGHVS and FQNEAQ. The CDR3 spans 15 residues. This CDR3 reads CASSLEGARGNTIYF. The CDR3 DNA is TGTGCCAGCAGCTTAGAGGGGGCGCGTGGAAACACCATATATTTT. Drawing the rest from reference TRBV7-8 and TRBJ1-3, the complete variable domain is GAGVSQSPRYKVAKRGQDVALRCDPISGHVSLFWYQQALGQGPEFLTYFQNEAQLDKSGLPSDRFFAERPEGSVSTLKIQRTQQEDSAVYLCASSLEGARGNTIYFGEGSWLTVV.

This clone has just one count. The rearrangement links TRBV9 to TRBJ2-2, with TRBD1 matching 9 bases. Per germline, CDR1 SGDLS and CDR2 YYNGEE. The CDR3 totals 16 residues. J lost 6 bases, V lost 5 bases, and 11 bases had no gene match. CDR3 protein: CASRMGGQGPAGELFF. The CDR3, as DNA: TGTGCCAGCAGGATGGGGGGACAGGGTCCTGCCGGGGAGCTGTTTTTT.